Shown below are 17 T cell receptor beta chains from a single sample sequenced in a study of T cell responses to AZD1222 COVID-19 vaccine. Clones were sequenced by immunoSEQ multiplex PCR, and TCRdb holds only the in-frame ones, with some missing. The sample lists 90,000 to 120,000 clones, approximately 90% occurring once. The sample here was peripheral blood, taken 28 days after the second AZD1222 dose. The receptor set was obtained from an adult who received the AZD1222 COVID-19 vaccine.

The chain links TRBV5-6 to TRBJ1-1, with D perhaps matching TRBD1 (6 bases). V was shortened by 3 bases and J by 3 bases, with 12 bases between the two germline ends. CDR3 length equals 14 residues. The germline V gene encodes CDR1 SGHDT and CDR2 YYEEEE. DNA of the CDR3: TGTGCCAGCAGCTACGGACAGTTATACACTGAAGCTTTCTTT. Translating it yields CASSYGQLYTEAFF.

The chain uses TRBV20-1 and TRBJ1-5; D is unresolved. Trimming cost V 3 bases and J 0 bases, with 3 bases left between them. This CDR3 is built from 12 residues. The V gene's germline CDR1 is DFQATT and CDR2 SNEGSKA (reference sequence). The CDR3 loop is CSASTSNQPQHF. CDR3 DNA: TGCAGTGCTAGTACTAGCAATCAGCCCCAGCATTTT.

The V and J genes are TRBV10-1 and TRBJ2-7; the D gene is possibly TRBD1 (6 bases). Trimming pared 6 bases from V and 3 bases from J, leaving 6 bases between. Germline V lookup: CDR1 WNHNN, CDR2 SYGVQD (reference sequence). The CDR3 runs 11 residues. The CDR3 nucleotides are TGCGCCAGCAGCAGGGGCTACGAGCAGTACTTC. Encoded protein: CASSRGYEQYF.

This clone is a singleton in its sample. V and J are TRBV27 and TRBJ2-2; D not certain. This CDR3 has 13 residues. Trimming took 3 bases from V and 7 from J, leaving 9 bases between them. Per the germline V gene, CDR1 is MNHEY and CDR2 is SMNVEV (reference sequence). This CDR3 is CASSLSRLGELFF. CDR3 DNA: TGTGCCAGCAGTTTGAGCCGCCTCGGGGAGCTGTTTTTT.

V is TRBV5-6 and J is TRBJ2-3, with D unresolved. The V gene lost 3 bases and the J gene lost 2 bases, with 4 bases spanning the gap. CDR1 and CDR2 from the germline V gene are SGHDT and YYEEEE. CDR3 size: 12 residues. The CDR3 DNA is TGTGCCAGCAGCTCGTACACAGATACGCAGTATTTT. This codes for CASSSYTDTQYF. Complete variable domain (other parts from reference TRBV5-6 and TRBJ2-3): DAGVTQSPTHLIKTRGQQVTLRCSPKSGHDTVSWYQQALGQGPQFIFQYYEEEERQRGNFPDRFSGHQFPNYSSELNVNALLLGDSALYLCASSSYTDTQYFGPGTRLTVL.

Here the CDR3 DNA reads TGTGCCAGCAGTTTAGGGGGGGCGAACACTGAAGCTTTCTTT. Encoded protein: CASSLGGANTEAFF. V gene TRBV27 combines with J gene TRBJ1-1; D perhaps matches TRBD1 (6 bases). Germline V gene data show CDR1 as MNHEY and CDR2 as SMNVEV (reference sequence). The length of the CDR3 is 14 residues. The V gene lost 2 bases and the J gene lost 1 base, with 8 bases spanning the gap.

The CDR3 region is CASSQGTGFQPQHF. In DNA form, the CDR3 reads TGTGCCAGCAGCCAAGGTACAGGGTTTCAGCCCCAGCATTTT. The J gene is TRBJ1-5, the V gene TRBV3-1 (or the pseudogene TRBV3-2); perhaps TRBD1 as D (6 bases). The CDR3 extends over 14 amino acids. Looked up from germline, CDR1 is LGHDT and CDR2 is YNNKEL (reference sequence). V was cut by 1 base and J by 6 bases, with 10 bases left in between.

V is TRBV28 and J is TRBJ2-7, with TRBD2 matching 10 bases. The germline gives CDR1 MDHEN, CDR2 SYDVKM. The CDR3 has 18 amino acids. V shed 3 bases and J 4 bases; nucleotides not matched to a gene: 15. The CDR3 nucleotides read TGTGCCAGCAGTTTCCCGGGTCTAGCGGGGGCCCAAGGGTACGAGCAGTACTTC. Translation gives CASSFPGLAGAQGYEQYF.

The chain links TRBV4-1 to TRBJ1-1; D gene uncertain. The germline CDR1 and CDR2 sequences are MGHRA and YSYEKL. The CDR3 is 13 residues long. The V end was cut by 4 bases, the J end by 4 bases, with 10 bases between. The CDR3 loop reads CASSLQELTEAFF. The CDR3 nucleotides are TGCGCCAGCAGCCTCCAGGAGCTCACTGAAGCTTTCTTT.

The chain is built from TRBV28 and TRBJ1-6, with 7 bases that match TRBD1. Germline V gene data show CDR1 as MDHEN and CDR2 as SYDVKM. Trimming at V came to 1 base and at J to 10 bases, leaving 4 bases not matched to a gene. CDR3 size: 14 residues. The CDR3: CASSLYRGRSPLHF. In nucleotides, the CDR3 is TGTGCCAGCAGTTTATACAGGGGAAGGTCACCCCTCCACTTT. Variable domain in full (rest from reference TRBV28 and TRBJ1-6): DVKVTQSSRYLVKRTGEKVFLECVQDMDHENMFWYRQDPGLGLRLIYFSYDVKMKEKGDIPEGYSVSREKKERFSLILESASTNQTSMYLCASSLYRGRSPLHFGNGTRLTVT.

CDR3 in amino acids: CASSLGLAAPGELFF. The DNA for the CDR3 is TGTGCCAGCAGCCTGGGACTAGCGGCCCCCGGGGAGCTGTTTTTT. V usage is TRBV5-8 and J usage is TRBJ2-2; 11 bases line up with TRBD2. CDR3 length: 15 amino acids. J lost 6 bases, V lost 4 bases, and 5 bases had no gene match. CDR1 is SGHTS and CDR2 is YDEGEE in the germline V gene.

The genes are TRBV27 and TRBJ1-1, with D perhaps matching TRBD1 (5 bases). The CDR3 runs 15 residues. V was trimmed by 1 base and J by 0 bases, leaving 9 bases between them. The V gene's germline CDR1 is MNHEY and CDR2 SMNVEV (reference sequence). CDR3 in DNA: TGTGCCAGCAGTTTATGGGGGGTATTGAACACTGAAGCTTTCTTT. Translated, it gives CASSLWGVLNTEAFF.

The rearrangement joins TRBV5-1 to TRBJ1-1; TRBD1 is a possible D gene (6 bases). The CDR3 has 12 amino acids. With 1 base removed from V and 8 bases from J, the gap between germline ends came to 9 bases. Germline V gives CDR1 SGHRS, CDR2 YFSETQ. The DNA of the CDR3 is TGCGCCAGCAGCTTGTCAGGGGTCGAAGCTTTCTTT. Amino acid sequence: CASSLSGVEAFF.

J is TRBJ1-5 and V is TRBV19; 10 bases align to TRBD1. Germline CDR1 LNHDA, CDR2 SQIVND (reference sequence). With V trimmed by 4 bases and J by 6 bases, 3 bases remained unmatched. The CDR3 extends over 14 amino acids. The chain's CDR3 is CASSTGTGVQPQHF. DNA for the CDR3: TGTGCCAGTAGTACCGGGACAGGGGTTCAGCCCCAGCATTTT.

The chain carries TRBV19 and TRBJ1-2; D call uncertain. CDR1 and CDR2 (germline): LNHDA, SQIVND (reference sequence). This CDR3 is 16 amino acids long. Trimming shortened V by 2 bases and J by 7 bases, and 20 bases separated the two germline ends. The CDR3 coding sequence is TGTGCCAGTAGTATACTGGGCACAGCCCGCTGGGTTGGCTACACCTTC. It encodes CASSILGTARWVGYTF.

This clone appeared a single time. This chain uses TRBV4-3 with TRBJ1-2; possible D gene TRBD1, 5 bases. The CDR3 is 15 amino acids. Trimming cost V 5 bases and J 3 bases, with 16 bases left between them. Looked up from germline, CDR1 is LGHNA and CDR2 is YSLEER. CDR3 sequence reads: CASSKGPQIYYGYTF. In DNA, the CDR3 is TGCGCCAGCAGCAAGGGACCGCAAATTTACTATGGCTACACCTTC.

This chain joins TRBV2 and TRBJ1-6, with 7 bases identical to TRBD1. Germline V CDR1 and CDR2: SNHLY, FYNNEI. This CDR3 has 16 residues. Unmatched junction bases numbered 10, after V lost 6 bases and J lost 5 bases. CDR3 DNA sequence: TGTGCCAGCAGAGCACAGGGGTTAGGGCATAATTCACCCCTCCACTTT. Its translation is CASRAQGLGHNSPLHF.